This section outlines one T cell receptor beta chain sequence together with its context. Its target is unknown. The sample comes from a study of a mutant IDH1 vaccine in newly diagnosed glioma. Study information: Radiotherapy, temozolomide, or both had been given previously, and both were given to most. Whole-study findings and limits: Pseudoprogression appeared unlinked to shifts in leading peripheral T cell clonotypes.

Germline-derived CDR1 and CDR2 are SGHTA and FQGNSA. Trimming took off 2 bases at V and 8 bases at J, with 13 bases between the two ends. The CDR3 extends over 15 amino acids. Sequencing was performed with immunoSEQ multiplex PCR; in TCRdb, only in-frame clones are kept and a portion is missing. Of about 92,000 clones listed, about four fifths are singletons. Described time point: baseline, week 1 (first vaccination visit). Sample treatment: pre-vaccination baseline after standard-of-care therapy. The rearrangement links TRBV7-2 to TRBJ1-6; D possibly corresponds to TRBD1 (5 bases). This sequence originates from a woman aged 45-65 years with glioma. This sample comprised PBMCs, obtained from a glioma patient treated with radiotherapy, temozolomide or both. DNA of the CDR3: TGTGCCAGCAGCTTATTATCGGGGCGGGATTCACCCCTCCACTTT. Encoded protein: CASSLLSGRDSPLHF.